A single sample is the source of the 30 T cell receptor beta chains below, sequenced in a study of blood T cell repertoires in COVID-19 (dated by TCRdb to about 2020). The method was the immunoSEQ multiplex PCR assay. TCRdb's version of the immuneACCESS table is confined to in-frame rearrangements and falls short of the full clone set. An unresolved V gene accounts for under half of the shortfall where checked; the remainder is of unknown origin. The sample table holds about 220,000 clones, of which approximately 84% were seen once. 2% to 2.5% of the sample rests with the top ten. Sequencing input: peripheral blood. The source of these receptors is a woman in her sixties or seventies with acute or convalescent COVID-19.

The genes are TRBV12-3 or TRBV12-4 and TRBJ1-1; D gene uncertain. The CDR3 is 13 residues long. V dropped 2 bases and J dropped 9 bases, with 13 bases sitting between them. The CDR3: CASSLTRRSQAFF. The CDR3 bases are TGTGCCAGCAGTTTAACTCGAAGGAGTCAAGCTTTCTTT.

V is TRBV9 and J is TRBJ2-5, with 11 bases fitting TRBD2. The CDR3 length is 16 residues. The germline gives CDR1 SGDLS, CDR2 YYNGEE. V dropped 0 bases and J dropped 5; count of bases not matched to a gene: 6. The chain's CDR3 is CASSVGLAGKVETQYF. In DNA, the CDR3 is TGTGCCAGCAGCGTAGGACTAGCGGGGAAGGTGGAGACCCAGTACTTC.

The genes are TRBV6-1 and TRBJ2-7; D not resolved. V was clipped by 1 base and J by 6 bases, with 10 bases between them. The germline gives CDR1 MNHNS, CDR2 SASEGT. This CDR3 has 13 residues. The CDR3 loop is CASSEVGSGEQYF. For the CDR3, the DNA is TGTGCCAGCAGTGAAGTGGGTTCAGGCGAGCAGTACTTC.

V is TRBV3-1 (or the pseudogene TRBV3-2) and J is TRBJ2-6, with TRBD1 matching 9 bases. With V trimmed by 5 bases and J by 0 bases, 5 bases remained unmatched. Germline assignment: CDR1 LGHDT and CDR2 YNNKEL (reference sequence). The CDR3 sequence is 17 residues long. The DNA of the CDR3 is TGTGCCAGCAGCACTGGGACAGGGATCTCTGGGGCCAACGTCCTGACTTTC. Amino acids: CASSTGTGISGANVLTF.

The rearrangement uses TRBV5-4 and TRBJ2-3, with D perhaps matching TRBD2 (6 bases). Germline CDR1 is SGHNT and CDR2 is YYREEE (reference sequence). This CDR3 region has 15 residues. Trimming took 0 bases from V and 3 from J, leaving 11 bases between them. The DNA of the CDR3 is TGTGCCAGCAGCTTGGGGCTAGCGATGACAGATACGCAGTATTTT. It translates to CASSLGLAMTDTQYF.

The chain has TRBV30 and TRBJ1-5, with TRBD1 matching 9 bases. This CDR3 is built from 15 residues. Per the germline V gene, CDR1 is GTSNPN and CDR2 is SVGIG (reference sequence). After removal of 3 bases from V and 6 bases from J, the junction contained 9 bases not matched to a gene. For the CDR3, the DNA is TGTGCCTGGAGCCCTACTGGGACAGGGACTCAGCCCCAGCATTTT. The encoded protein is CAWSPTGTGTQPQHF.

This sequence joins TRBV11-2 and TRBJ2-3; D ambiguous. This CDR3 region has 14 residues. The V gene's germline CDR1 is SGHAT and CDR2 FQNNGV. V dropped 1 base and J dropped 2 bases, with 7 bases sitting between them. The CDR3 region has the DNA TGTGCCAGCAGCTTAGCTCTATTCACAGATACGCAGTATTTT. Amino acids: CASSLALFTDTQYF.

This chain links TRBV2 with TRBJ1-6; D gene ambiguous. V shed 6 bases and J shed 11 bases, with 17 bases lying between them. Germline assignment: CDR1 SNHLY and CDR2 FYNNEI. CDR3 length: 14 residues. Here the CDR3 reads CASSVTGGRAPLHF. As DNA, the CDR3 is TGTGCCAGCAGCGTTACCGGTGGGAGGGCACCCCTCCACTTT.

The chain couples TRBV7-9 to TRBJ1-1; tentative D call: TRBD1 (5 bases). V shed 5 bases and J shed 3 bases, with 16 bases lying between them. This CDR3 region has 15 residues. Germline CDR1 SEHNR, CDR2 FQNEAQ (reference sequence). CDR3 in DNA: TGTGCCAGCAGCCCAACGCAGGGCCCCCACACTGAAGCTTTCTTT. It yields the protein CASSPTQGPHTEAFF.

This chain joins TRBV12-3 or TRBV12-4 and TRBJ2-3; 8 nucleotides line up with TRBD2. The CDR3 spans 12 residues. With V trimmed by 10 bases and J by 4 bases, 4 bases remained unmatched. The DNA of the CDR3 is TGTGCCACAGGACTAGCCGCAGATACGCAGTATTTT. Its protein is CATGLAADTQYF.

The rearrangement links TRBV7-9 to TRBJ1-1; 8 nucleotides match TRBD1. Unmatched junction bases numbered 4, after V lost 4 bases and J lost 6 bases. Germline loops: CDR1 SEHNR, CDR2 FQNEAQ (reference sequence). The CDR3 extends over 13 amino acids. The CDR3 sequence: CASSSDRAAEAFF. DNA for the CDR3: TGTGCCAGCAGCTCGGACAGGGCGGCTGAAGCTTTCTTT.

The chain links TRBV12-3 or TRBV12-4 to TRBJ2-2; weak D call: TRBD2 (5 bases). V was trimmed by 2 bases and J by 6 bases, leaving 7 bases between them. CDR3 length equals 13 residues. The CDR3 DNA follows: TGTGCCAGCAGTTTAATCGGGGCCGGGGAGCTGTTTTTT. It specifies CASSLIGAGELFF.

The CDR3 loop is CASSSDSPSYNEQFF. CDR3 in DNA: TGTGCCAGCAGCTCAGACAGTCCCTCCTACAATGAGCAGTTCTTC. This chain joins TRBV11-2 and TRBJ2-1; possible D gene TRBD1, 5 bases. Germline-derived CDR1 and CDR2 are SGHAT and FQNNGV. CDR3 length: 15 residues. Deletions cut 4 bases from V and 0 bases from J, with 10 bases between.

This sequence joins TRBV7-6 and TRBJ2-7; the match to TRBD1 covers 9 bases. Germline V gene lookup returns CDR1 SGHVS and CDR2 FNYEAQ. The CDR3 length is 15 residues. The J segment lost 6 bases and the V segment lost 7 bases, leaving 13 bases of the junction unmatched. The CDR3: CASTAGTGTSGEQYF. CDR3 DNA sequence: TGTGCCAGCACCGCCGGGACAGGGACATCGGGCGAGCAGTACTTC.

V is TRBV9 and J is TRBJ2-2; TRBD2 is a possible D gene (6 bases). V lost 4 bases and J lost 0, with 7 bases in between. Looked up from germline, CDR1 is SGDLS and CDR2 is YYNGEE. The CDR3 is made up of 14 amino acids. CDR3 amino acids: CASSREPNTGELFF. DNA for the CDR3: TGTGCCAGCAGCCGGGAGCCGAACACCGGGGAGCTGTTTTTT.

The chain has TRBV6-6 and TRBJ2-5, with 11 bases matching TRBD1. The junction had 3 bases not matched to a gene; V was cut back by 5 bases and J by 4 bases. The CDR3 contains 14 residues. The germline V gene encodes CDR1 MNHNY and CDR2 SVGAGI (reference sequence). The CDR3 protein is CASSRDRGVETQYF. Written as DNA, the CDR3 is TGTGCCAGCAGTAGGGACAGGGGGGTAGAGACCCAGTACTTC.

The chain couples TRBV30 to TRBJ2-3, with D maybe TRBD2 (5 bases). CDR1 and CDR2 (germline): GTSNPN, SVGIG (reference sequence). Trimming took off 2 bases at V and 7 bases at J, with 10 bases between the two ends. The CDR3 has 12 amino acids. Written as DNA, the CDR3 is TGTGCCTGGAGTTTCGGGGAGAATACGCAGTATTTT. It is translated as CAWSFGENTQYF.

This clone was observed a handful of times. The chain joins TRBV30 to TRBJ1-3; D might be TRBD1 (5 bases). Germline lookup yields CDR1 GTSNPN and CDR2 SVGIG (reference sequence). V was clipped by 3 bases and J by 6 bases, with 18 bases between them. The CDR3 length is 15 residues. In DNA, the CDR3 is TGTGCCTGGAGAAAAGGGGCAGGCAAGGAAAACACCATATATTTT. This codes for CAWRKGAGKENTIYF.

The chain recombines TRBV30 with TRBJ1-3; D not resolved. This CDR3 spans 14 amino acids. The V and J ends lost 2 bases and 0 bases respectively, with 8 bases between them. The germline V gene has CDR1 GTSNPN and CDR2 SVGIG (reference sequence). CDR3 in DNA: TGTGCCTGGAGTAGCGAAAACTCTGGAAACACCATATATTTT. It translates to CAWSSENSGNTIYF.

The chain couples TRBV6-5 to TRBJ1-5; TRBD1 might be the D (5 bases). Germline values: CDR1 MNHEY, CDR2 SVGAGI. The CDR3 totals 13 residues. The V end lost 2 bases, the J end lost 8 bases, and 10 bases lay between the germline ends. The CDR3 DNA follows: TGTGCCAGCAGTTACGACAGAGAGAAGCCCCAGCATTTT. Amino acids: CASSYDREKPQHF.

The rearrangement links TRBV14 to TRBJ1-1; TRBD1 agrees at 8 bases. Germline CDR1 SGHDN, CDR2 FVKESK. The CDR3 length is 16 residues. V trimming: 0 bases; J trimming: 3 bases; junction bases outside the gene matches: 6. CDR3 bases: TGTGCCAGCAGCCAAGAGGGACAGGTGGTACACACTGAAGCTTTCTTT. This sequence encodes CASSQEGQVVHTEAFF.

The rearrangement uses TRBV7-2 and TRBJ1-5; possibly TRBD1 for D (5 bases). The length of the CDR3 is 13 residues. CDR1 is SGHTA, CDR2 FQGNSA, per germline. V lost 4 bases and J lost 7, with 11 bases in between. CDR3 in amino acids: CASSSGLTQPQHF. The DNA of the CDR3 is TGTGCCAGCAGCTCGGGACTTACCCAGCCCCAGCATTTT.

J is TRBJ1-6 and V is TRBV6-2 or TRBV6-3; 11 nucleotides align to TRBD1. Germline trimming cut 5 bases from V and 9 bases from J; bases unmatched to any gene: 6. The CDR3 has 15 amino acids. Germline CDR1 is MNHEY and CDR2 is SVGEGT. This CDR3 reads CASSRRDRGTSPLHF. CDR3 nucleotide sequence: TGTGCCAGCAGTCGGAGGGACAGGGGGACTTCACCCCTCCACTTT.

V is TRBV14 and J is TRBJ2-2; 7 positions agree with TRBD1. V lost 4 bases, J lost 3 bases, and 5 bases stayed unmatched. Per germline, CDR1 SGHDN and CDR2 FVKESK. The CDR3 runs 15 residues. The CDR3 nucleotides are TGTGCCAGCAGCCCTGAGACAGGGTACACCGGGGAGCTGTTTTTT. It codes for CASSPETGYTGELFF.

This clone was observed once. CDR3 amino acids: CAWSVSPGSSYEQYF. The DNA for the CDR3 is TGTGCCTGGAGTGTTTCTCCAGGCAGCTCCTACGAGCAGTACTTC. The chain uses TRBV30 and TRBJ2-7; D not certain. Germline loops: CDR1 GTSNPN, CDR2 SVGIG (reference sequence). The ends were cut back, 0 bases at V and 0 bases at J, with 12 bases in the middle. The CDR3 consists of 15 residues. The whole variable domain, filled in from reference TRBV30 and TRBJ2-7, reads SQTIHQWPATLVQPVGSPLSLECTVEGTSNPNLYWYRQAAGRGLQLLFYSVGIGQISSEVPQNLSASRPQDRQFILSSKKLLLSDSGFYLCAWSVSPGSSYEQYFGPGTRLTVT.

V gene TRBV7-9 combines with J gene TRBJ1-2; TRBD1 matches 7 bases. Germline CDR1 SEHNR, CDR2 FQNEAQ (reference sequence). V lost 5 bases and J lost 2; bases outside the gene matches: 8. This CDR3 region has 15 residues. CDR3 residues: CASSGTGTANYGYTF. The DNA of the CDR3 is TGTGCCAGCAGCGGAACCGGGACAGCAAACTATGGCTACACCTTC. Full variable domain (missing parts from reference TRBV7-9 and TRBJ1-2): DTGVSQNPRHKITKRGQNVTFRCDPISEHNRLYWYRQTLGQGPEFLTYFQNEAQLEKSRLLSDRFSAERPKGSFSTLEIQRTEQGDSAMYLCASSGTGTANYGYTFGSGTRLTVV.

The V and J genes are TRBV3-1 (or the pseudogene TRBV3-2) and TRBJ1-4; 9 nucleotides match TRBD1. CDR1 LGHDT and CDR2 YNNKEL come from the germline V gene (reference sequence). After removal of 5 bases from V and 5 bases from J, the junction contained 6 bases not matched to a gene. The CDR3 loop spans 15 amino acids. The chain's CDR3 is CASSYTGTGNEKLFF. CDR3 nucleotide sequence: TGTGCCAGCAGCTACACCGGGACAGGGAATGAAAAACTGTTTTTT.

The chain joins TRBV4-1 to TRBJ2-2, with TRBD1 matching over 10 bases. Trimming removed 0 bases from V and 4 bases from J; junction bases left unmatched: 5. CDR3 size: 17 residues. Germline V lookup: CDR1 MGHRA, CDR2 YSYEKL. CDR3 coding DNA: TGCGCCAGCAGCCAAGATGGGACAGGGGTTGGCACCGGGGAGCTGTTTTTT. This gives the protein CASSQDGTGVGTGELFF.

The chain couples TRBV19 to TRBJ2-1, with 12 bases matching TRBD2. Germline loops: CDR1 LNHDA, CDR2 SQIVND (reference sequence). The length of the CDR3 is 15 residues. V shed 10 bases and J 9 bases; nucleotides not matched to a gene: 13. The CDR3 protein is CATHSLAGGMGEQFF. The CDR3 region has the DNA TGTGCCACCCATTCCCTAGCGGGGGGGATGGGTGAGCAGTTCTTC.

The V and J genes are TRBV5-4 and TRBJ1-6; TRBD1 matches at 8 bases. This CDR3 has 18 residues. V lost 4 bases and J lost 0; bases outside the gene matches: 9. CDR1 and CDR2 from the germline V gene are SGHNT and YYREEE (reference sequence). The CDR3 sequence: CASSVRQGFSSYNSPLHF. The DNA of the CDR3 is TGTGCCAGCAGCGTCAGACAGGGGTTTAGCTCCTATAATTCACCCCTCCACTTT.